Described below is a single T cell receptor beta chain sequence and its context. What it recognizes is unknown. The sample originates from a study of cytomegalovirus exposure and HLA in healthy donors. The PCR used 60 Vbeta and 13 Jbeta primers. Using immunoSEQ multiplex PCR, the repertoire was profiled, and TCRdb retains in-frame clones only, with some absent. This table holds fewer than 100,000 clones. The donors, nominally healthy at sampling, likely had unrecorded immune exposures. The CDR3 totals 14 residues. Per germline, CDR1 MGHDK and CDR2 SYGVNS. Trimming pared 2 bases from V and 7 bases from J, leaving 9 bases between. General study findings and limits: The authors judged a highly shared variant cluster likely a sequencing artifact. Presence/absence analyses rested on an assumption that sequencing depth was roughly uniform across donors.

The chain employs TRBV25-1 and TRBJ1-6; D is uncertain. The sequencing sample was made of PBMCs. The sequence was collected from a woman in her sixties in good health and CMV-seronegative. The chain's CDR3 is CASSETGGNSPLHF. For the CDR3, the DNA is TGTGCCAGCAGTGAAACCGGAGGAAATTCACCCCTCCACTTT.